Below are 9 T cell receptor beta chains sequenced from a single sample in a study of CD8+ T cells in alopecia areata. Extraction of RNA preceded its reverse transcription into cDNA, which served as the sequencing template. Assay: immunoSEQ multiplex PCR; the TCRdb copy retains only in-frame clones and omits some. The repertoire holds more than 130,000 clones, with 65% to 90% as singletons. Treatment indicated: oral pan-JAK inhibitor, 5-10 mg twice daily. This specimen was CD8+ T cells sorted from blood, taken at week 4, from a patient treated with tofacitinib. The receptors were sampled from a human donor with alopecia areata.

The genes are TRBV6-5 and TRBJ2-2; 8 nucleotides match TRBD1. V trimming: 8 bases; J trimming: 5 bases; junction bases outside the gene matches: 4. Germline CDR1 is MNHEY and CDR2 is SVGAGI. The CDR3 runs 13 residues. The CDR3 DNA reads TGTGCCAGCTTCAGGGGGCGGACCGGGGAGCTGTTTTTT. Translation gives CASFRGRTGELFF.

The chain joins TRBV6-5 to TRBJ1-1; the D is unclear. Germline V gene lookup returns CDR1 MNHEY and CDR2 SVGAGI. The CDR3 is 15 residues long. Trimming stripped 2 bases from V and 2 bases from J, with 12 bases between. CDR3 sequence reads: CASSYGLTGNTEAFF. The CDR3 region has the DNA TGTGCCAGCAGTTACGGTTTAACGGGCAACACTGAAGCTTTCTTT.

This chain uses TRBV6-4 with TRBJ2-1; tentatively, D is TRBD2 (6 bases). Germline CDR1 MRHNA, CDR2 SNTAGT. Trimming stripped 0 bases from V and 7 bases from J, with 10 bases between. The CDR3 is made up of 14 amino acids. CDR3 protein: CASSDSTRLNEQFF. CDR3 bases: TGTGCCAGCAGTGACTCGACTAGATTGAATGAGCAGTTCTTC.

The genes are TRBV29-1 and TRBJ2-2; D is unresolved. The CDR3 consists of 12 residues. V lost 6 bases and J 2 bases, leaving 7 bases between the germline ends. From germline, CDR1 is SQVTM and CDR2 ANQGSEA. This chain's CDR3 is CSVIRNTGELFF. The CDR3 coding sequence is TGCAGCGTGATAAGAAACACCGGGGAGCTGTTTTTT.

This chain links TRBV7-9 with TRBJ2-7, with TRBD2 as a possible D gene (6 bases). The CDR3 has 16 amino acids. In germline, CDR1 is SEHNR, CDR2 FQNEAQ (reference sequence). V was trimmed by 4 bases and J by 2 bases, leaving 18 bases between them. The CDR3 DNA is TGTGCCAGCAGCTATCTCTTCGGAGGGCGGACCTACGAGCAGTACTTC. Its protein is CASSYLFGGRTYEQYF.

The CDR3 nucleotides read TGTGCCAGCAGCCCCGGATTCTACGAGCAGTACTTC. It specifies CASSPGFYEQYF. The V call is TRBV11-1, the J call TRBJ2-7; D call uncertain. Germline loops: CDR1 SGHAT, CDR2 FQDESV (reference sequence). With 5 bases removed from V and 3 bases from J, the gap between germline ends came to 8 bases. This CDR3 contains 12 residues. Full variable domain (missing parts from reference TRBV11-1 and TRBJ2-7): EAEVAQSPRYKITEKSQAVAFWCDPISGHATLYWYRQILGQGPELLVQFQDESVVDDSQLPKDRFSAERLKGVDSTLKIQPAELGDSAMYLCASSPGFYEQYFGPGTRLTVT.

V usage is TRBV7-2 and J usage is TRBJ2-5, with 7 bases that match TRBD2. Trimming removed 5 bases from V and 1 base from J; junction bases left unmatched: 10. CDR3 length equals 16 residues. Germline CDR1 is SGHTA and CDR2 is FQGNSA. This CDR3 is CASSRAASGLQETQYF. The CDR3 DNA is TGTGCCAGCAGCCGGGCGGCTAGCGGACTCCAAGAGACCCAGTACTTC. The variable domain in full, with the rest retrieved from reference TRBV7-2 and TRBJ2-5, is GAGVSQSPSNKVTEKGKDVELRCDPISGHTALYWYRQSLGQGLEFLIYFQGNSAPDKSGLPSDRFSAERTGGSVSTLTIQRTQQEDSAVYLCASSRAASGLQETQYFGPGTRLLVL.

This chain links TRBV27 with TRBJ2-6, with TRBD1 matching 8 bases. The CDR3 is 17 amino acids. J was trimmed by 0 bases and V by 6 bases; bases with no gene match: 7. Germline V gene data show CDR1 as MNHEY and CDR2 as SMNVEV (reference sequence). CDR3 bases: TGTGCCAGCAGCCGGGACAGGAAAACCTCTGGGGCCAACGTCCTGACTTTC. It yields the protein CASSRDRKTSGANVLTF.

The count of this clone is one. J is TRBJ2-5 and V is TRBV4-1; D gene ambiguous. CDR1 and CDR2 from the germline V gene are MGHRA and YSYEKL. The CDR3 covers 13 residues. Between the trimmed V and J ends, which lost 4 bases and 4 bases, there was a span of 10 bases. The CDR3, as DNA: TGCGCCAGCAGCCCTCCCCAAGGAGAGACCCAGTACTTC. It is translated as CASSPPQGETQYF.